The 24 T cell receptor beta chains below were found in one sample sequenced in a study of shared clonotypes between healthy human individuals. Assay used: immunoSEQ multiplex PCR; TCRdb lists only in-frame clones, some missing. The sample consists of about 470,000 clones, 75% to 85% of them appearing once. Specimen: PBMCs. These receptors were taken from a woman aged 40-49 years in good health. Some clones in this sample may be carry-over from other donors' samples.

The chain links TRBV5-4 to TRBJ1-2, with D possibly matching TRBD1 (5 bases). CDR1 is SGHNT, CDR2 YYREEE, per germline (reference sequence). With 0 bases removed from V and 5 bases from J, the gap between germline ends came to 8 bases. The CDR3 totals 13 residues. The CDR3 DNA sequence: TGTGCCAGCAGCTTGGTGGGGGGGTATGGCTACACCTTC. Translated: CASSLVGGYGYTF.

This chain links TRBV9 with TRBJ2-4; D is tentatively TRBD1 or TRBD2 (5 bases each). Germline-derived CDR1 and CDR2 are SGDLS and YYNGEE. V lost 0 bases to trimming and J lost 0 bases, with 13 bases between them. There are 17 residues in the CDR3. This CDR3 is CASSVAGRGGAKNIQYF. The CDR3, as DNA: TGTGCCAGCAGCGTAGCGGGGCGAGGAGGAGCCAAAAACATTCAGTACTTC.

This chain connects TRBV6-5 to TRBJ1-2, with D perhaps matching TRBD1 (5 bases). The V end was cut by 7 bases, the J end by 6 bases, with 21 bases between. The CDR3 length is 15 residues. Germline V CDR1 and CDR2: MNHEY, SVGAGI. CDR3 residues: CASNRRVGGRDGYTF. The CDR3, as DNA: TGTGCCAGCAATAGGAGGGTTGGGGGAAGGGATGGCTACACCTTC.

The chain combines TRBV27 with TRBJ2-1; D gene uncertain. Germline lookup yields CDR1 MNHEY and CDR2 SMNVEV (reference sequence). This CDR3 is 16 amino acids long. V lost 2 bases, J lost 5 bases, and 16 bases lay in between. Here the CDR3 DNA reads TGTGCCAGCAGTTTAGGGTTGGCGGTTTCGGACAATGAGCAGTTCTTC. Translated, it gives CASSLGLAVSDNEQFF.

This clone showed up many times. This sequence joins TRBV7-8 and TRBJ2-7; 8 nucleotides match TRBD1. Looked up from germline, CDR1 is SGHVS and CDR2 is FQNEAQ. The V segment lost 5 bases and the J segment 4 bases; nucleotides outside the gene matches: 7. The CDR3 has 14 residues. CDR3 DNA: TGTGCCAGCAGCGCCCGACAGGGGAGGTACGAGCAGTACTTC. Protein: CASSARQGRYEQYF. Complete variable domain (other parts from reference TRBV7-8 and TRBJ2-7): GAGVSQSPRYKVAKRGQDVALRCDPISGHVSLFWYQQALGQGPEFLTYFQNEAQLDKSGLPSDRFFAERPEGSVSTLKIQRTQQEDSAVYLCASSARQGRYEQYFGPGTRLTVT.

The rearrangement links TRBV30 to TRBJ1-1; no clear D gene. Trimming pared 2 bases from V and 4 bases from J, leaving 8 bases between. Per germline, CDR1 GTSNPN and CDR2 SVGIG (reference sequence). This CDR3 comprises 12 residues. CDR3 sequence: CAWSRMGTEAFF. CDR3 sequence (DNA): TGTGCCTGGAGTAGGATGGGCACTGAAGCTTTCTTT.

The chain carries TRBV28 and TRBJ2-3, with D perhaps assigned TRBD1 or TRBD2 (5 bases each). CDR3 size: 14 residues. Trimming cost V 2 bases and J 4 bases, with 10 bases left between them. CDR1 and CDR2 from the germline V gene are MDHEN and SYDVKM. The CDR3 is CASSLGTGADTQYF. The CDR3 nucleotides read TGTGCCAGCAGTTTAGGGACCGGAGCAGATACGCAGTATTTT.

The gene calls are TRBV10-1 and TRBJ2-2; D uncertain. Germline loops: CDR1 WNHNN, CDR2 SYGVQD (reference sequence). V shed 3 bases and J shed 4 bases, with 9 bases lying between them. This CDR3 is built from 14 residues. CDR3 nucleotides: TGCGCCAGCAGTGAAAGAGTAGTCACCGGGGAGCTGTTTTTT. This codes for CASSERVVTGELFF.

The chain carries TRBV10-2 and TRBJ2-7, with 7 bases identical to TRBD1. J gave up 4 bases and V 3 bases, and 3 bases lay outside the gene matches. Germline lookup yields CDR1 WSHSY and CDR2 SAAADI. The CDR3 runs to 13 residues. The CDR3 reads CASSEHRGYEQYF. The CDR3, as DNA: TGCGCCAGCAGTGAACACAGGGGATACGAGCAGTACTTC.

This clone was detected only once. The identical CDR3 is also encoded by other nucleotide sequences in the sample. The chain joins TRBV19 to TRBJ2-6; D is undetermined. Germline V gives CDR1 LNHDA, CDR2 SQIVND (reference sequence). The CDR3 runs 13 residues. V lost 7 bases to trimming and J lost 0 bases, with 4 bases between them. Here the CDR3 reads CASTLSGANVLTF. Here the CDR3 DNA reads TGTGCCAGTACTCTCTCTGGGGCCAACGTCCTGACTTTC.

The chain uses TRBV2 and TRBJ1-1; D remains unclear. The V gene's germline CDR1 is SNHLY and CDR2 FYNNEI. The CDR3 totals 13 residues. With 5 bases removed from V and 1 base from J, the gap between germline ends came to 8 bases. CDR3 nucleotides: TGTGCCAGCAGTCGAGACGGGAACACTGAAGCTTTCTTT. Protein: CASSRDGNTEAFF.

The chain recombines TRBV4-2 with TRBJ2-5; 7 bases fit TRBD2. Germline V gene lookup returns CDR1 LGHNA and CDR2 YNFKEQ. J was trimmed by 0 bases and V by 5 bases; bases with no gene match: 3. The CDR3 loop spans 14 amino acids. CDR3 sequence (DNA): TGTGCCAGCAGCGCCCTAGCGGACCAAGAGACCCAGTACTTC. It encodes CASSALADQETQYF.

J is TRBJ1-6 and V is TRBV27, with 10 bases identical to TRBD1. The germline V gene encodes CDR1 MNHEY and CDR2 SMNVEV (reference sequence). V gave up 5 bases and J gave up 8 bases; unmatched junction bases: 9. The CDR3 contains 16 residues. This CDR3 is CASSRSPGTGDSPLHF. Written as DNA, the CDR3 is TGTGCCAGCAGTCGAAGTCCCGGGACAGGGGATTCACCCCTCCACTTT.

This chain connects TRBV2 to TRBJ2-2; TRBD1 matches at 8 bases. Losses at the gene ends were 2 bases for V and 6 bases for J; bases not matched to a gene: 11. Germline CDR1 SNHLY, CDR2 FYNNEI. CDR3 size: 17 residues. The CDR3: CASSENLPGGVSGELFF. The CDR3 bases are TGTGCCAGCAGTGAAAATCTGCCAGGGGGCGTCTCCGGGGAGCTGTTTTTT.

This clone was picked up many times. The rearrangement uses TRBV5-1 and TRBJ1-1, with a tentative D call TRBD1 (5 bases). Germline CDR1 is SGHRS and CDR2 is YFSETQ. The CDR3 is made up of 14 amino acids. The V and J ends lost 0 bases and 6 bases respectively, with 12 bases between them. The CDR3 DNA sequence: TGCGCCAGCAGCTTGGGACAGACAAAGGCTGAAGCTTTCTTT. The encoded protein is CASSLGQTKAEAFF.

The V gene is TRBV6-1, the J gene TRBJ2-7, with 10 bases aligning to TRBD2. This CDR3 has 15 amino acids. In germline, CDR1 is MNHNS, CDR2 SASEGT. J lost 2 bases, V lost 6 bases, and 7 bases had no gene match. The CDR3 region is CASRPGLAATYEQYF. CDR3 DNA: TGTGCCAGCAGACCCGGACTAGCGGCGACCTACGAGCAGTACTTC.

This chain's CDR3 is CAWSEGGGYGYTF. The CDR3 DNA sequence: TGTGCCTGGAGTGAAGGGGGCGGCTATGGCTACACCTTC. The rearrangement links TRBV30 to TRBJ1-2; 7 nucleotides match TRBD1. Unmatched junction bases numbered 3, after V lost 1 base and J lost 4 bases. The germline V gene has CDR1 GTSNPN and CDR2 SVGIG (reference sequence). This CDR3 comprises 13 residues. Looking up the rest from reference TRBV30 and TRBJ1-2 gives the full variable domain: SQTIHQWPATLVQPVGSPLSLECTVEGTSNPNLYWYRQAAGRGLQLLFYSVGIGQISSEVPQNLSASRPQDRQFILSSKKLLLSDSGFYLCAWSEGGGYGYTFGSGTRLTVV.

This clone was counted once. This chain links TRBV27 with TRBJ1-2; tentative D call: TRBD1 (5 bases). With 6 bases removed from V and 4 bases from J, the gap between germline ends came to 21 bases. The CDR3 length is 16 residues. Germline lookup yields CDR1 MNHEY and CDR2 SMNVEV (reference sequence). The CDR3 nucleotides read TGTGCCAGCAGCCCTCGAGGCAGGGAACGCGGCTATGGCTACACCTTC. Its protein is CASSPRGRERGYGYTF.

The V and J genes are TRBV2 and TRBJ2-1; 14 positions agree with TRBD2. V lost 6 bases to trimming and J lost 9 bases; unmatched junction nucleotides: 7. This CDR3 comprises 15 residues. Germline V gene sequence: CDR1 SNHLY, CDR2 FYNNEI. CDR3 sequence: CASRGPGLAGGEQFF. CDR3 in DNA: TGTGCCAGCAGAGGACCAGGACTAGCGGGAGGTGAGCAGTTCTTC.

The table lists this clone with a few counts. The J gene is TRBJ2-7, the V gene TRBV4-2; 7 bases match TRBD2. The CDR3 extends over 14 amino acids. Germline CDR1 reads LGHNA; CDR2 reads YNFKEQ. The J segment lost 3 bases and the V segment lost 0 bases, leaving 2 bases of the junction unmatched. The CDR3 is CASSQEAGRYEQYF. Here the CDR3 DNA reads TGTGCCAGCAGCCAAGAAGCGGGACGCTACGAGCAGTACTTC.

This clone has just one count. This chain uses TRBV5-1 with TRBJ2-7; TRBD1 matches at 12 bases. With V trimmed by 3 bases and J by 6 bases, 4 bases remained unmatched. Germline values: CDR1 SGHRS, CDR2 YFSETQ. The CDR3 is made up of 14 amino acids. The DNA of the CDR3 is TGCGCCAGCAGCTCCGGGACAGGGGGCATCGAGCAGTACTTC. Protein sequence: CASSSGTGGIEQYF. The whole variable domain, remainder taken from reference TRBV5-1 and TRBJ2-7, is KAGVTQTPRYLIKTRGQQVTLSCSPISGHRSVSWYQQTPGQGLQFLFEYFSETQRNKGNFPGRFSGRQFSNSRSEMNVSTLELGDSALYLCASSSGTGGIEQYFGPGTRLTVT.

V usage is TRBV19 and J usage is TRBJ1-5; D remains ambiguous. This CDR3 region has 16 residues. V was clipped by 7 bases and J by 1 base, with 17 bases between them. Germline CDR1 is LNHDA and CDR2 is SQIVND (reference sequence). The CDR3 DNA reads TGTGCCAGTACCCCAATTGGGATTTACAGCAATCAGCCCCAGCATTTT. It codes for CASTPIGIYSNQPQHF.

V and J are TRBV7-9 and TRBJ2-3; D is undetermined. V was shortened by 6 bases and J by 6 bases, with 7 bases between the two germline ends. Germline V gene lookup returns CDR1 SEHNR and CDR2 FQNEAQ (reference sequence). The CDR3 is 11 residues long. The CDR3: CASRALDTQYF. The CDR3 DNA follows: TGTGCCAGCAGGGCATTGGATACGCAGTATTTT. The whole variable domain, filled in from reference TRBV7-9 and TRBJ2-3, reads DTGVSQNPRHKITKRGQNVTFRCDPISEHNRLYWYRQTLGQGPEFLTYFQNEAQLEKSRLLSDRFSAERPKGSFSTLEIQRTEQGDSAMYLCASRALDTQYFGPGTRLTVL.

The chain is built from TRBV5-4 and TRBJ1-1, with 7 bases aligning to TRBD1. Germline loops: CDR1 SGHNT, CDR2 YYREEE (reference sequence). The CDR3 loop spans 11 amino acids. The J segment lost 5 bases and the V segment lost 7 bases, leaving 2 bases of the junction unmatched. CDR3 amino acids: CASQGGTEAFF. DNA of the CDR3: TGTGCCAGCCAGGGGGGTACTGAAGCTTTCTTT.